Shown below are 31 T cell receptor beta chains from a single sample sequenced in a study of blood T cells in healthy people across ages. Next came a second PCR, run for 7 to 11 cycles, which used a sample-barcoded 5' primer along with a J-beta primer mix. TCRdb re-analysed the 5' RACE reads in MiXCR, keeping a single row per CDR3 protein. Of 650,000 to 700,000 distinct CDR3 sequences in the sample, around 32% were seen once. Material for sequencing was blood. Receptor source: a woman older than 75 in good health.

The rearrangement uses TRBV7-9 and TRBJ1-1; D is unresolved. Per the germline V gene, CDR1 is SEHNR and CDR2 is FQNEAQ (reference sequence). This CDR3 region has 15 residues. V shed 5 bases and J shed 4 bases, with 17 bases lying between them. CDR3: CASSPRGSVSTEAFF. The CDR3 bases are TGTGCCAGCAGCCCCAGAGGTTCTGTGAGCACTGAAGCTTTCTTT.

The rearrangement joins TRBV7-3 to TRBJ2-4; 11 bases map to TRBD2. The DNA end favors TRBJ2-7, so the J call may be wrong. CDR1 is SGHTA and CDR2 is FQGTGA in the germline V gene. The CDR3 is 14 residues long. CDR3 amino acids: CASSATSGGHEQYF. The CDR3 DNA reads TGTGCCAGCAGCGCTACTAGCGGGGGCCACGAGCAGTACTTC.

This clonotype was detected only a few times. The chain carries TRBV6-2 or TRBV6-3 and TRBJ1-2, with 9 bases matching TRBD1. The CDR3 consists of 15 residues. Germline CDR1 and CDR2: MNHEY and SVGEGT. V dropped 7 bases and J dropped 8; count of bases not matched to a gene: 14. In DNA, the CDR3 is TGTGCCAGCAACACGGGGGACAGGGATTACCTGGGCTACACCTTC. Encoded protein: CASNTGDRDYLGYTF.

This clonotype was seen more than once but under ten times. The V gene is TRBV2, the J gene TRBJ1-5; TRBD1 matches 7 bases. After removal of 6 bases from V and 6 bases from J, the junction contained 5 bases not matched to a gene. The CDR3 sequence is 13 residues long. CDR1 is SNHLY, CDR2 FYNNEI, per germline. DNA of the CDR3: TGTGCCAGCAGCCTGGGACAGTTTCAGCCCCAGCATTTT. It specifies CASSLGQFQPQHF. Full variable domain (missing parts from reference TRBV2 and TRBJ1-5): EPEVTQTPSHQVTQMGQEVILRCVPISNHLYFYWYRQILGQKVEFLVSFYNNEISEKSEIFDDQFSVERPDGSNFTLKIRSTKLEDSAMYFCASSLGQFQPQHFGDGTRLSIL.

The rearrangement joins TRBV7-3 to TRBJ2-1; TRBD2 matches 9 bases. With 6 bases clipped from V and 3 bases from J, the junction kept 6 bases outside the gene matches. The CDR3 is 15 amino acids. Germline V gives CDR1 SGHTA, CDR2 FQGTGA. The CDR3 here is CASSFSGGGYNEQFF. DNA for the CDR3: TGTGCCAGCAGTTTTAGCGGGGGTGGCTACAATGAGCAGTTCTTC.

J is TRBJ2-5 and V is TRBV6-1, with a tentative D call TRBD2 (7 bases). The CDR3 is 16 amino acids. V was trimmed by 2 bases and J by 4 bases, leaving 17 bases between them. Looked up from germline, CDR1 is MNHNS and CDR2 is SASEGT. CDR3 region: CASSELGRGVTETQYF. As DNA, the CDR3 is TGTGCCAGCAGTGAATTAGGGAGGGGGGTAACAGAGACCCAGTACTTC.

V is TRBV10-3 and J is TRBJ2-5; 10 bases are shared with TRBD2. Per germline, CDR1 ENHRY and CDR2 SYGVKD. After removal of 10 bases from V and 4 bases from J, the junction contained 15 bases not matched to a gene. The CDR3 covers 16 residues. The CDR3 sequence is CASRGILAGSRETQYF. The DNA for the CDR3 is TGTGCCAGCAGGGGTATACTAGCGGGGTCACGAGAGACCCAGTACTTC.

The chain carries TRBV2 and TRBJ2-5; 13 bases map to TRBD2. The J call may be wrong; the DNA end is better matched by TRBJ2-7. The length of the CDR3 is 14 residues. CDR1 and CDR2 (germline): SNHLY, FYNNEI. As DNA, the CDR3 is TGTGCCATAAGGACTAGCGGGGGATCCTACGAGCAGTACTTC. Translated: CAIRTSGGSYEQYF.

This clonotype was seen at least ten times. The rearrangement joins TRBV10-3 to TRBJ2-1, with TRBD2 matching 9 bases. The trim removed 6 bases at V and 10 bases at J, leaving 7 bases unmatched. Germline CDR1 ENHRY, CDR2 SYGVKD. The CDR3 is 13 residues long. CDR3 nucleotide sequence: TGTGCCATCAGGGCGGGGGGGCCTGAGGAGCAGTTCTTC. Amino acids: CAIRAGGPEEQFF.

This rearrangement joins TRBV12-3 or TRBV12-4 to TRBJ2-2; the match to TRBD1 covers 8 bases. V dropped 7 bases and J dropped 0; count of bases not matched to a gene: 7. This CDR3 has 16 residues. The CDR3 loop reads CASTDRGRSNTGELFF. CDR3 nucleotides: TGTGCCAGCACCGACAGGGGAAGGTCGAACACCGGGGAGCTGTTTTTT.

In its sample, this clonotype was seen a few times. DNA of the CDR3: TGTGCCAGCAGTGAAAGATCAGGGGCTACTCACTATGGCTACACCTTC. This translates into CASSERSGATHYGYTF. The chain carries TRBV2 and TRBJ1-2, with D possibly matching TRBD1 (6 bases). With 2 bases removed from V and 3 bases from J, the gap between germline ends came to 16 bases. The germline CDR1 and CDR2 sequences are SNHLY and FYNNEI. The CDR3 contains 16 residues.

The chain uses TRBV10-3 and TRBJ2-7; a weak D match, TRBD1 (6 bases). CDR1 and CDR2 from the germline V gene are ENHRY and SYGVKD. V lost 6 bases and J 5 bases, leaving 14 bases between the germline ends. This CDR3 region has 13 residues. The CDR3 here is CAISRGRVNEQYF. CDR3 nucleotide sequence: TGTGCCATCAGCAGGGGCAGGGTTAACGAGCAGTACTTC.

The J gene is TRBJ2-5, the V gene TRBV20-1, with a possible D match to TRBD2 (5 bases). The J call is in doubt because the DNA end fits TRBJ2-4 better. The V gene's germline CDR1 is DFQATT and CDR2 SNEGSKA (reference sequence). This CDR3 contains 13 residues. The CDR3 region is CSAYGKRRNIQYF. Written as DNA, the CDR3 is TGCAGTGCCTACGGGAAAAGAAGGAACATTCAGTACTTC.

This chain connects TRBV6-6 to TRBJ1-2, with 9 nucleotides matching TRBD1. Losses at the gene ends were 6 bases for V and 10 bases for J; bases not matched to a gene: 18. The CDR3 length is 16 residues. The germline gives CDR1 MNHNY, CDR2 SVGAGI (reference sequence). The CDR3 sequence: CASSESRDRVRDDYTF. The DNA for the CDR3 is TGTGCCAGCAGCGAAAGCCGGGACAGGGTTAGGGATGACTACACCTTC.

This clonotype was counted at least ten times. The genes are TRBV12-5 and TRBJ1-5, with a weak D call TRBD1 (5 bases). This CDR3 contains 17 residues. V was cut by 0 bases and J by 1 base, with 13 bases left in between. CDR1 is LGHNT, CDR2 FRNRAP, per germline. The CDR3 region has the DNA TGTGCTAGTGGTTTGGTAGGATCAGGGATGAGCAATCAGCCCCAGCATTTT. This codes for CASGLVGSGMSNQPQHF.

A remark on this clonotype: It is likely a read error, because the conserved phenylalanine at the end of the CDR3 is missing. For the CDR3, the DNA is TGCGCCAGCAGCTTGGTATCAGATACGCAGTATCTT. Translation gives CASSLVSDTQYL. This rearrangement joins TRBV5-1 to TRBJ2-3; D gene unclear. Germline V gene sequence: CDR1 SGHRS, CDR2 YFSETQ. The ends were cut back, 0 bases at V and 4 bases at J, with 3 bases in the middle. The CDR3 sequence is 12 residues long.

In this sample, this clonotype turned up a few times. The chain employs TRBV20-1 and TRBJ1-2; tentatively, D is TRBD1 (5 bases). This CDR3 region has 16 residues. V was cut by 0 bases and J by 5 bases, with 19 bases left in between. Germline lookup yields CDR1 DFQATT and CDR2 SNEGSKA (reference sequence). CDR3 protein: CSAREYRGISKYGYTF. In nucleotides, the CDR3 is TGCAGTGCTAGAGAATATCGGGGGATTAGTAAATATGGCTACACCTTC.

This clonotype was detected ten times or more. The chain recombines TRBV15 with TRBJ2-7; the D call may be TRBD1 or TRBD2 (6 bases each). Trimming removed 1 base from V and 3 bases from J, with 13 bases in between. The CDR3 loop spans 15 amino acids. Germline lookup yields CDR1 LNHNV and CDR2 YYDKDF (reference sequence). CDR3 coding DNA: TGTGCCACCAGCAGAGCCAATGAGGGGGGCTACGAGCAGTACTTC. The encoded protein is CATSRANEGGYEQYF.

As concerns this clonotype: A single base separates this from a much larger clone, so it may be a read error. The chain combines TRBV12-3 or TRBV12-4 with TRBJ2-5, with D tentatively TRBD1 or TRBD2 (6 bases each). The CDR3 sequence is 15 residues long. V was trimmed by 3 bases and J by 4 bases, leaving 15 bases between them. CDR3 bases: TGTGCCAGCAGTTTCGTGGGACGGGGGCTAGAGACCCAGTACTTC. It codes for CASSFVGRGLETQYF.

This clonotype was counted once. One end of the junction is discordant with germline, which a read error may explain. The chain combines TRBV3-1 with TRBJ1-5; D gene unclear. This CDR3 has 15 amino acids. CDR1 is LGHDT and CDR2 is YNNKEL in the germline V gene (reference sequence). CDR3 amino acids: CASSPSRASNQPQQF. The DNA for the CDR3 is TGTGCCAGCAGCCCCTCGAGGGCGAGCAATCAGCCCCAGCAGTTT. The whole variable domain, remainder taken from reference TRBV3-1 and TRBJ1-5, is DTAVSQTPKYLVTQMGNDKSIKCEQNLGHDTMYWYKQDSKKFLKIMFSYNNKELIINETVPNRFSPKSPDKAHLNLHINSLELGDSAVYFCASSPSRASNQPQQFGDGTRLSIL.

This clonotype was detected many times. This sequence joins TRBV5-1 and TRBJ1-2; TRBD1 matches at 7 bases. The germline V gene has CDR1 SGHRS and CDR2 YFSETQ. Losses at the gene ends were 2 bases for V and 4 bases for J; bases not matched to a gene: 5. The CDR3 extends over 14 amino acids. In DNA form, the CDR3 reads TGCGCCAGCAGCTTCGCAGGGGGTGCCTATGGCTACACCTTC. Translating it yields CASSFAGGAYGYTF. Looking up the rest from reference TRBV5-1 and TRBJ1-2 gives the full variable domain: KAGVTQTPRYLIKTRGQQVTLSCSPISGHRSVSWYQQTPGQGLQFLFEYFSETQRNKGNFPGRFSGRQFSNSRSEMNVSTLELGDSALYLCASSFAGGAYGYTFGSGTRLTVV.

This clonotype was seen repeatedly, ten times or more. The gene calls are TRBV18 and TRBJ1-2; 7 nucleotides line up with TRBD1. This CDR3 has 14 amino acids. Germline values: CDR1 KGHSH, CDR2 LQKENI. With V trimmed by 1 base and J by 1 base, 0 bases remained unmatched. CDR3 nucleotides: TGTGCCAGCTCACCACGGGACAGTAACTATGGCTACACCTTC. This codes for CASSPRDSNYGYTF.

This clonotype was observed at least ten times. This chain joins TRBV27 and TRBJ2-7; no firm D call. CDR1 is MNHEY, CDR2 SMNVEV, per germline (reference sequence). V shed 6 bases and J shed 0 bases, with 9 bases lying between them. The CDR3 has 13 residues. The CDR3 bases are TGTGCCAGCAGCGACTCTCTCTCCTACGAGCAGTACTTC. It yields the protein CASSDSLSYEQYF.

Worth noting for this clonotype: A much larger clone sits a single nucleotide away, making a read error possible. The chain has TRBV3-1 and TRBJ2-7; weak D call: TRBD2 (6 bases). Germline V gene sequence: CDR1 LGHDT, CDR2 YNNKEL (reference sequence). The CDR3 runs to 16 residues. CDR3 nucleotides: TGTGCCGGCAGCCGGGACCAACTTATGACTAGCTACGAGCAGTACTTC. This translates into CAGSRDQLMTSYEQYF.

This clonotype was seen ten or more times. The chain carries TRBV6-5 and TRBJ1-5, with 10 bases identical to TRBD1. The germline V gene has CDR1 MNHEY and CDR2 SVGAGI. V shed 5 bases and J 7 bases; nucleotides not matched to a gene: 5. The CDR3 is made up of 14 amino acids. CDR3 sequence: CASSDRGRGQPQHF. The CDR3 DNA sequence: TGTGCCAGCAGTGACAGGGGGCGCGGACAGCCCCAGCATTTT.

V gene TRBV21-1 combines with J gene TRBJ2-5; the table's D call of TRBD1 was not tested on the DNA. TRBV21-1 is noted as a pseudogene. The CDR3 runs 15 residues. CDR3 protein: CASSRIRGWGETQYF. In DNA form, the CDR3 reads TGTGCCAGCAGCAGGATCAGGGGTTGGGGGGAGACCCAGTACTTC.

This clonotype was counted many times. The chain is built from TRBV20-1 and TRBJ1-2; D not certain. The CDR3 is made up of 13 amino acids. Per germline, CDR1 DFQATT and CDR2 SNEGSKA (reference sequence). V gave up 0 bases and J gave up 8 bases, with 13 bases separating them. In nucleotides, the CDR3 is TGCAGTGCTAGAGATGATGTAATGAGAGGCTACACCTTC. Its protein is CSARDDVMRGYTF.

The sample holds many counts of this clonotype. A read error may be the cause here, since a much bigger clone is one base away. This chain uses TRBV20-1 with TRBJ1-5; possibly TRBD1 for D (5 bases). V dropped 3 bases and J dropped 7 bases, with 16 bases sitting between them. CDR1 and CDR2 from the germline V gene are DFQATT and SNEGSKA (reference sequence). The CDR3 totals 14 residues. For the CDR3, the DNA is TGCAGTGCTAGCCAAGCCCGGGGGTGGCAGCCCCAGCATTTT. Translation: CSASQARGWQPQHF.

Notes on this clonotype: This may come from a read error, since a much larger clone is one base off. V and J are TRBV6-2 or TRBV6-3 and TRBJ2-7; D possibly corresponds to TRBD1 (6 bases). The germline V gene has CDR1 MNHEY and CDR2 SVGEGT. This CDR3 has 13 residues. Trimming stripped 5 bases from V and 7 bases from J, with 15 bases between. The CDR3 bases are TGTGCCAGCAGTACAGGGTCAGGTAATGAGCAGTACTTC. Translated, it gives CASSTGSGNEQYF.

In the case of this clonotype: At one end, the junction sequence differs from germline, possibly due to a read error. The chain is built from TRBV7-2 and TRBJ1-2; D unresolved. CDR1 and CDR2 (germline): SGHTA, FQGNSA. The CDR3 consists of 15 residues. CDR3 sequence: CASSLGQVANCGYTF. In nucleotides, the CDR3 is TGTGCCAGCAGCTTAGGGCAGGTAGCTAACTGTGGCTACACCTTC.

This clonotype was picked up many times. The rearrangement uses TRBV30 and TRBJ2-5, with D perhaps being TRBD1 or TRBD2 (5 bases each). The ends were cut back, 0 bases at V and 11 bases at J, with 16 bases in the middle. The CDR3 extends over 13 amino acids. From germline, CDR1 is GTSNPN and CDR2 SVGIG (reference sequence). The CDR3 protein is CAWSVLGELGQYF. CDR3 sequence (DNA): TGTGCCTGGAGTGTACTGGGGGAACTGGGGCAGTACTTC.